These T cell receptor beta chains were read from a single sample in a study of graft-versus-host responses after intestinal transplantation. These receptors' antigens are unknown. Profiled with immunoSEQ multiplex PCR; TCRdb holds only in-frame clones, not every one. The table lists approximately 90,000 clones, about 92% of them singletons, with 2% to 2.5% in the top ten. The source was unstimulated CD8+ T cells sorted from spleen or lymph node cells, collected before intestinal transplant. Receptor source: a human donor who received an intestinal transplant. CDR3s leave out the opening cysteine and the closing phenylalanine or tryptophan. The order of the fields is J gene, V gene, CDR3 protein.

>TRBJ1-5|TRBV9
ASSPGGASNQPQH
>TRBJ2-1|TRBV27
ASSPGLVQNEQF
>TRBJ2-1|TRBV29-1
SAVQGELYEQF
>TRBJ1-1|TRBV4-3
ASSQVTGRTEAF
>TRBJ2-5|TRBV6-5
ASSPGLAGQETQY
>TRBJ2-3|TRBV5-1
ASSLQADRAFTDTQY
>TRBJ2-7|TRBV18
ASSPDIGISHEQY
>TRBJ2-4|TRBV6-5
ASSYSGPPAKNIQY
>TRBJ2-6|TRBV14
ASSQAAGGLAGANVLT
>TRBJ2-3|TRBV5-6
ASSSMDRGDTQY
>TRBJ1-6|TRBV9
ASSVGQGNSPLH
>TRBJ2-1|TRBV25-1
ASSPGLAGGREQF
>TRBJ2-3|TRBV27
ASSGLVTDTQY
>TRBJ2-1|TRBV13
ASSSTSGGSYNEQF
>TRBJ1-1|TRBV5-5
ASSWTGTEAF
>TRBJ1-2|TRBV15
ATSIDTRGESYT
>TRBJ2-7|TRBV4-1
ASSQFPPGQVDYEQY
>TRBJ2-7|TRBV6-5
ASSPGTGSYEQY
>TRBJ1-2|TRBV4-3
ASSQLQGDRVGYT
>TRBJ1-3|TRBV4-3
ASSQDPGSGNTIY
>TRBJ1-5|TRBV7-5
VRSLRQDNQPQH
>TRBJ1-2|TRBV6-1
ASSETRTVGDSHGYT
>TRBJ1-5|TRBV7-9
ASSPLGGREPQH
>TRBJ2-2|TRBV11-3
ASSTWTSGGAAGELF
>TRBJ2-7|TRBV19
ASSIAGQGGYEQY
>TRBJ2-7|TRBV30
AWSPGSYEQY
>TRBJ2-1|TRBV11-2
ASSPTSVAVISYNEQF
>TRBJ2-3|TRBV5-4
ASSIQGSTDTQY
>TRBJ1-1|TRBV5-1
ASRIDTEAF
>TRBJ2-1|TRBV10-3
ASAAGSSYNEQF
>TRBJ1-1|TRBV5-1
ASSSPGGNTEAF
>TRBJ1-1|TRBV7-9
ASSPKGDTEAF
>TRBJ2-3|TRBV6-5
ASSSRVTDTQY
>TRBJ2-2|TRBV30
AWRGLPSTGELF
>TRBJ2-3|TRBV2
ASSLQMGASTDTQY
>TRBJ2-4|TRBV21-1
ASSSRLRQGYSQLDIQY
>TRBJ2-7|TRBV11-2
ASSQAGGQY
>TRBJ1-1|TRBV5-1
ASSQDRGRPEAF
>TRBJ2-3|TRBV6-1
ASSEPSGHSTDTQY
>TRBJ1-1|TRBV11-3
ASSLTGTGGMNTEAF
>TRBJ2-6|TRBV28
ASSLESGANVLT
>TRBJ2-1|TRBV4-3
ASSQVQGPSYNEQF
>TRBJ1-6|TRBV15
ATRMVASTALH
>TRBJ2-7|TRBV27
ASSLSNKGTSYEQY
>TRBJ1-6|TRBV12-5
ASGGDSPNSPLH
>TRBJ1-2|TRBV2
ASEGVLLSYT
>TRBJ2-1|TRBV6-5
ASSYSGLAGGEQF
>TRBJ2-7|TRBV7-9
ASAGEGSVYEQY
>TRBJ1-1|TRBV2
ASSEVGGGTEAF
>TRBJ2-2|TRBV7-8
ASSLPGTGDLNTGELF
>TRBJ1-6|TRBV5-4
ASSLGGAGSPLH
>TRBJ2-5|TRBV7-2
ASSLGLAVQETQY
>TRBJ2-7|TRBV30
AWTSGIGGEQY
>TRBJ1-2|TRBV14
ASSQVGQGVGYT